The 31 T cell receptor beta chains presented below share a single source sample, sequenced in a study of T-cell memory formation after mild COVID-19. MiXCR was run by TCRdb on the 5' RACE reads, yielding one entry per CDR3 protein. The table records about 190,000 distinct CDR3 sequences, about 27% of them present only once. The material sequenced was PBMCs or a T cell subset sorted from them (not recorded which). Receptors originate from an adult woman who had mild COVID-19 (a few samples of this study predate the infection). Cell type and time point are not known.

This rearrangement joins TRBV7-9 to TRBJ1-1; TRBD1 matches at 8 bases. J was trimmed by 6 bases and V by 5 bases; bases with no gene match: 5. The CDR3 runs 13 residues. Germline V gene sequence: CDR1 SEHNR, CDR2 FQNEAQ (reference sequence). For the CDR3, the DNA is TGTGCCAGCAGCGAGGACAGGGTGGCTGAAGCTTTCTTT. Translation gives CASSEDRVAEAFF. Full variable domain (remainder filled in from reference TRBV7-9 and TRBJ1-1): DTGVSQNPRHKITKRGQNVTFRCDPISEHNRLYWYRQTLGQGPEFLTYFQNEAQLEKSRLLSDRFSAERPKGSFSTLEIQRTEQGDSAMYLCASSEDRVAEAFFGQGTRLTVV.

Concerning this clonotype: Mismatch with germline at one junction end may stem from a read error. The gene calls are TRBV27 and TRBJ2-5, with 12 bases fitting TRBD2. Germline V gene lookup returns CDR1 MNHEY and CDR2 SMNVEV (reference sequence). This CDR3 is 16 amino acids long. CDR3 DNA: TGTGCCAACAGTACCGCTAGCGGGGGGGCCCGGGAGACCCAGTACTTC. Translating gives CANSTASGGARETQYF.

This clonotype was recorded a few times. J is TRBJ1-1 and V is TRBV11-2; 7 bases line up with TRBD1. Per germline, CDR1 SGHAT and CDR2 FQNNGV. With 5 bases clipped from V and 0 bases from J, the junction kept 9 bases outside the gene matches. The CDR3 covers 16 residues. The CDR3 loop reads CASSHTGAQMNTEAFF. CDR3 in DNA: TGTGCCAGCAGCCACACAGGGGCCCAAATGAACACTGAAGCTTTCTTT.

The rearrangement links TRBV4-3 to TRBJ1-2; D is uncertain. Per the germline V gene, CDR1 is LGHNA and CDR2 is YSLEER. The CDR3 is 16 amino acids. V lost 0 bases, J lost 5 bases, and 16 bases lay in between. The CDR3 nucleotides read TGCGCCAGCAGCCAAGAGTTCCCTCCCCCGATGTATGGCTACACCTTC. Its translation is CASSQEFPPPMYGYTF.

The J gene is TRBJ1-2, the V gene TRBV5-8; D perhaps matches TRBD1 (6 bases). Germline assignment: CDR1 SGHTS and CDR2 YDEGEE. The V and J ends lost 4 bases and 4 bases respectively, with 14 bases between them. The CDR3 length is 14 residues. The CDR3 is CASSPDSRGYGYTF. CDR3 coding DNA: TGTGCCAGCAGCCCGGACAGCCGGGGCTATGGCTACACCTTC.

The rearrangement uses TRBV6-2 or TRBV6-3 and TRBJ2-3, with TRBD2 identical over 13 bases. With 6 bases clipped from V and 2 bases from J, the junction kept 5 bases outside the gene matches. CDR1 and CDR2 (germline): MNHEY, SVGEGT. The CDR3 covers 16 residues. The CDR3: CASRSGTSGVTDTQYF. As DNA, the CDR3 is TGTGCCAGCAGATCCGGGACTAGCGGGGTCACAGATACGCAGTATTTT.

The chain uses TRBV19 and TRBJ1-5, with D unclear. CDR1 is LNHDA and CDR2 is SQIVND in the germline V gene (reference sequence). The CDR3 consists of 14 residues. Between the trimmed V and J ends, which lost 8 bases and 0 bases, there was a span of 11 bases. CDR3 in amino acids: CASSPEYSNQPQHF. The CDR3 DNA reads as TGTGCCAGTTCGCCGGAGTATAGCAATCAGCCCCAGCATTTT.

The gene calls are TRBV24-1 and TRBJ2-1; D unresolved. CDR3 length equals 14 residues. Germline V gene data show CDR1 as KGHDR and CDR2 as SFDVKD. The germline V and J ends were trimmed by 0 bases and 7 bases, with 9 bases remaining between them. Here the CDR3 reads CATSDLYKGNEQFF. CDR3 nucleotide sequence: TGTGCCACCAGTGATTTGTATAAAGGGAATGAGCAGTTCTTC.

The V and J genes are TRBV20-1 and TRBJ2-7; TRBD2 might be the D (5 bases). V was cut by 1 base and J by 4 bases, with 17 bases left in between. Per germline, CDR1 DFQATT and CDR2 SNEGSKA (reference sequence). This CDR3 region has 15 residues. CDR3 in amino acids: CSARARQVGVYEQYF. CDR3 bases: TGCAGTGCTAGAGCCCGACAAGTCGGGGTATACGAGCAGTACTTC.

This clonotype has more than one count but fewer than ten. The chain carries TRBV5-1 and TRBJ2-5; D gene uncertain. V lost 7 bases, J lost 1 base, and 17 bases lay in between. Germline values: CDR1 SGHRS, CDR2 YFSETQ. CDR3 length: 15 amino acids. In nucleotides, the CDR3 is TGCGCCAGCTGGGAACAGCCGAGCCTCCAAGAGACCCAGTACTTC. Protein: CASWEQPSLQETQYF.

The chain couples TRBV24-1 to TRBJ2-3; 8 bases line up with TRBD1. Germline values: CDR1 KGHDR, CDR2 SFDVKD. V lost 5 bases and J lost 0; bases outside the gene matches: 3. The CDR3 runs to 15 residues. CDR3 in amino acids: CATSAQGASTDTQYF. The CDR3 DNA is TGTGCCACCAGTGCCCAGGGGGCTAGCACAGATACGCAGTATTTT.

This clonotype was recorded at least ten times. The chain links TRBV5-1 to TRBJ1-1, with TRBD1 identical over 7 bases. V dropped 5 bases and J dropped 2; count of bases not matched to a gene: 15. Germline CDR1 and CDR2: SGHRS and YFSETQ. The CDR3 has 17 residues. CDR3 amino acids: CASRTKSGGSVNTEAFF. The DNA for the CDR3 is TGCGCCAGCAGAACCAAATCAGGGGGATCCGTTAACACTGAAGCTTTCTTT.

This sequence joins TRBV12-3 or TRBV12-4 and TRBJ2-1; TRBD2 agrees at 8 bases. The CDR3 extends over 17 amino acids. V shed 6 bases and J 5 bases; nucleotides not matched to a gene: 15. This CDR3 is CASRPPLTGGPDNEQFF. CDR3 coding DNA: TGTGCCAGCAGGCCGCCCCTCACGGGGGGGCCCGACAATGAGCAGTTCTTC.

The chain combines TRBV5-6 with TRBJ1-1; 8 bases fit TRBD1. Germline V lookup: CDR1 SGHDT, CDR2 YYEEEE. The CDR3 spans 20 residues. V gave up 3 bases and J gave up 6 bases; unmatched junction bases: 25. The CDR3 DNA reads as TGTGCCAGCAGCTCACAAAGGACAGGGTTTTTCCCAGGCGGGGAGGCTGAAGCTTTCTTT. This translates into CASSSQRTGFFPGGEAEAFF. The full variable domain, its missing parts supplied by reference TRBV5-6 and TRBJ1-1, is DAGVTQSPTHLIKTRGQQVTLRCSPKSGHDTVSWYQQALGQGPQFIFQYYEEEERQRGNFPDRFSGHQFPNYSSELNVNALLLGDSALYLCASSSQRTGFFPGGEAEAFFGQGTRLTVV.

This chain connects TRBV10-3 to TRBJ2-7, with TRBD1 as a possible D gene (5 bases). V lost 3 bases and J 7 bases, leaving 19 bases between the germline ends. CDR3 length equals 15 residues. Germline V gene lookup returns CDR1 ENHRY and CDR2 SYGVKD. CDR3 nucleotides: TGTGCCATCAGTGACATGGGTCCCCAGGGTGGGGAGCAGTACTTC. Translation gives CAISDMGPQGGEQYF.

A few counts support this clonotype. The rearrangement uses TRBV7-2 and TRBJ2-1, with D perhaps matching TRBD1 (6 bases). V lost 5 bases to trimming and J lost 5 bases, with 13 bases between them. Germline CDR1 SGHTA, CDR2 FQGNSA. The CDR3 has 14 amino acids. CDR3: CASSPSGGHNEQFF. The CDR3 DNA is TGTGCCAGCAGCCCCTCTGGGGGCCACAATGAGCAGTTCTTC.

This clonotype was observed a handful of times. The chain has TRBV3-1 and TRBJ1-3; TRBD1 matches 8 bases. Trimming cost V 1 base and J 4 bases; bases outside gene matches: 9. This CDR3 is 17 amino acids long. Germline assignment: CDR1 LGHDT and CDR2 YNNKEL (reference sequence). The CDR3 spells CASSQGSRGLTGNTIYF. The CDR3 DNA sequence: TGTGCCAGCAGCCAAGGAAGCAGGGGGCTAACCGGAAACACCATATATTTT.

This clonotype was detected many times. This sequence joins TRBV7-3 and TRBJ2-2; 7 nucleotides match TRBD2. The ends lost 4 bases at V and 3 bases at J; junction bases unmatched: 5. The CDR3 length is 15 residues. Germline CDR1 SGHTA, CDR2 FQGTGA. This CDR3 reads CASSSGLGDTGELFF. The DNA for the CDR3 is TGTGCCAGCAGCTCCGGACTAGGCGACACCGGGGAGCTGTTTTTT.

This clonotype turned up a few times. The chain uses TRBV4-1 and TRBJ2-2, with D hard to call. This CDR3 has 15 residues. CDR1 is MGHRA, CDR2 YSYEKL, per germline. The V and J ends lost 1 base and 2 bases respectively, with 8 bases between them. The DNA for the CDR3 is TGCGCCAGCAGCCAAGTCCAGTTCAACACCGGGGAGCTGTTTTTT. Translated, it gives CASSQVQFNTGELFF.

The CDR3 protein is CSARSGRNEKLFF. The CDR3, as DNA: TGCAGTGCTAGATCAGGGCGAAATGAAAAACTGTTTTTT. The chain combines TRBV20-1 with TRBJ1-4, with D perhaps TRBD1 (5 bases). The germline CDR1 and CDR2 sequences are DFQATT and SNEGSKA (reference sequence). Trimming removed 2 bases from V and 5 bases from J, with 9 bases in between. This CDR3 region has 13 residues.

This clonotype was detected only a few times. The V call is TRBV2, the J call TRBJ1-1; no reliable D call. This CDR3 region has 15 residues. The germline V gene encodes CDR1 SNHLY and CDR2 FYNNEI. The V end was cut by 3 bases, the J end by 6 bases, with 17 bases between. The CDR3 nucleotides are TGTGCCAGCAGTGAGGCGGGCGGCAAGTCTCCTGAAGCTTTCTTT. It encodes CASSEAGGKSPEAFF.

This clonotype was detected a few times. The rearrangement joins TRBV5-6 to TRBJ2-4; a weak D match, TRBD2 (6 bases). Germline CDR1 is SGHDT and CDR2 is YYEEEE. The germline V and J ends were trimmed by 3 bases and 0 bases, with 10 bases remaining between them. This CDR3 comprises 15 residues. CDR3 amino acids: CASSSGGLAKNIQYF. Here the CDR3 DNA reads TGTGCCAGCAGCTCCGGGGGACTAGCCAAAAACATTCAGTACTTC.

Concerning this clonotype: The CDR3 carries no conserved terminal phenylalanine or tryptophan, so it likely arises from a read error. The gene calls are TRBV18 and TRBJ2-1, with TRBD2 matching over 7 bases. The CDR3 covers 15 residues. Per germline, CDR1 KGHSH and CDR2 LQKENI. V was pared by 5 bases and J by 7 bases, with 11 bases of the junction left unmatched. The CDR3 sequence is CASSVTGRDENEQFS. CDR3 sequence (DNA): TGTGCCAGCTCAGTCACGGGGAGGGATGAGAATGAGCAGTTCTCC.

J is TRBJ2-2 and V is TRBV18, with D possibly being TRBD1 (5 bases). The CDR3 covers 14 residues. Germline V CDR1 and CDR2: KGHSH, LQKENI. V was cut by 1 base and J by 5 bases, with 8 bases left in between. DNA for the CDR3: TGTGCCAGCTCACCACGACAGCTGACCGGGGAGCTGTTTTTT. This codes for CASSPRQLTGELFF.

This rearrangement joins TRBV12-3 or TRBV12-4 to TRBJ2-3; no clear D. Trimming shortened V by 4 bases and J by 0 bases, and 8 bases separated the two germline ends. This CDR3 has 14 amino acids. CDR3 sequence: CASSSPPSTDTQYF. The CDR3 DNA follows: TGTGCCAGCAGTTCGCCTCCTAGCACAGATACGCAGTATTTT.

CDR3 in amino acids: CASSGQGLASYNEQFF. Here the CDR3 DNA reads TGTGCCAGCAGCGGACAGGGTCTTGCCTCCTACAATGAGCAGTTCTTC. The chain uses TRBV2 and TRBJ2-1; 8 nucleotides agree with TRBD1. Unmatched junction bases numbered 7, after V lost 6 bases and J lost 0 bases. The CDR3 is 16 residues long. Germline-derived CDR1 and CDR2 are SNHLY and FYNNEI.

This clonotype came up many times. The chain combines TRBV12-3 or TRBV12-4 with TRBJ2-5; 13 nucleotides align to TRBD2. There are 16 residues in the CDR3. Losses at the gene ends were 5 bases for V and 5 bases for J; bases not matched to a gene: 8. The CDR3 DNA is TGTGCCAGCAGTCCCGGGGGACTAGCGGGGAGGGAGACCCAGTACTTC. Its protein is CASSPGGLAGRETQYF.

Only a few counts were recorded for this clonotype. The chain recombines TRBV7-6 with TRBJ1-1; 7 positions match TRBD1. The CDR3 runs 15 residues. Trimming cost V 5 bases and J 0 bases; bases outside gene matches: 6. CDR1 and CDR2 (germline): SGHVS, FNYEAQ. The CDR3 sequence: CASSKGTDMNTEAFF. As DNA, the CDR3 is TGTGCCAGCAGCAAAGGGACAGACATGAACACTGAAGCTTTCTTT. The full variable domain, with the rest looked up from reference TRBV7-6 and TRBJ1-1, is GAGVSQSPRYKVTKRGQDVALRCDPISGHVSLYWYRQALGQGPEFLTYFNYEAQQDKSGLPNDRFSAERPEGSISTLTIQRTEQRDSAMYRCASSKGTDMNTEAFFGQGTRLTVV.

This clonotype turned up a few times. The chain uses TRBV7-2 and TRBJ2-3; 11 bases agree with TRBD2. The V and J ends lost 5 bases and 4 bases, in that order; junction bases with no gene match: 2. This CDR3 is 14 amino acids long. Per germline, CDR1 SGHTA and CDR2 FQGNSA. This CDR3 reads CASSRGLAADTQYF. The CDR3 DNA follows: TGTGCCAGCAGCCGGGGACTAGCGGCAGATACGCAGTATTTT.

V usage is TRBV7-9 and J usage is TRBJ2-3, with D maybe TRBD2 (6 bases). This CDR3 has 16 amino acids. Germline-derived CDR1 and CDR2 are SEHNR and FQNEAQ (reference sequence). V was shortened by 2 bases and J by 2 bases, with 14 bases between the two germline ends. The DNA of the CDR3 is TGTGCCAGCAGCTTAATCGGTCTAGCGTACACAGATACGCAGTATTTT. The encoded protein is CASSLIGLAYTDTQYF.

Written as DNA, the CDR3 is TGTGCCACCCGAAGGACAGGGAGCTACGAGCAGTACTTC. It is translated as CATRRTGSYEQYF. The V gene is TRBV6-1, the J gene TRBJ2-7; TRBD1 agrees at 8 bases. V was clipped by 10 bases and J by 3 bases; unmatched bases: 8. Germline lookup yields CDR1 MNHNS and CDR2 SASEGT. The CDR3 length is 13 residues.